This TCR beta chain was captured in a study of blood T cell repertoires in COVID-19. Study overall: PBMCs, B-cell-depleted T cells, or T cells were the source of the cDNA or gDNA that made up the material.

Repertoires were generated with immunoSEQ multiplex PCR, while TCRdb's copy carries only in-frame clones and drops some. The sample holds some 83,000 clones, roughly 89% seen once. Sequencing was done on a sample of peripheral blood. The clonotype was recovered from a woman older than 75 with active or convalescent COVID-19.

CDR3 region: CATSDFPRTSQPYNEQFF. For the CDR3, the DNA is TGTGCCACCAGTGATTTTCCGCGGACTAGCCAACCCTACAATGAGCAGTTCTTC. V usage is TRBV24-1 and J usage is TRBJ2-1; 8 bases match TRBD2. The V segment lost 1 base and the J segment 2 bases; nucleotides outside the gene matches: 9. This CDR3 spans 18 amino acids. Germline CDR1 KGHDR, CDR2 SFDVKD.